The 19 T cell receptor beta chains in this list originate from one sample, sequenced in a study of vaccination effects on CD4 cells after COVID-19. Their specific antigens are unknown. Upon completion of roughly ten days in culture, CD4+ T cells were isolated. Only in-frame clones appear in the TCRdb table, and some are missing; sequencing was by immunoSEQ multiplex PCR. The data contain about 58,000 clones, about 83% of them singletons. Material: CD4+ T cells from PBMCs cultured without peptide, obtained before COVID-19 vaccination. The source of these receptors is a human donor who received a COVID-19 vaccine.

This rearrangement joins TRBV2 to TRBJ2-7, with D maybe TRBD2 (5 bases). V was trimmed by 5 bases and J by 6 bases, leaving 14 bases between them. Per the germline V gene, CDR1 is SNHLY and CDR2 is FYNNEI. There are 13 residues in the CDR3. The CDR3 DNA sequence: TGTGCCAGCAGTTCGGACTCGATGACCGAGCAGTACGTC. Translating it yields CASSSDSMTEQYV.

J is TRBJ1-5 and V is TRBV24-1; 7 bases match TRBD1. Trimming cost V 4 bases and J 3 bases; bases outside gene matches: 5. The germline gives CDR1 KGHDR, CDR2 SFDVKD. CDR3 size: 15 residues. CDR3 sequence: CATSDPGQPNQPQHF. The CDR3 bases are TGTGCCACCAGTGACCCGGGACAGCCCAATCAGCCCCAGCATTTT.

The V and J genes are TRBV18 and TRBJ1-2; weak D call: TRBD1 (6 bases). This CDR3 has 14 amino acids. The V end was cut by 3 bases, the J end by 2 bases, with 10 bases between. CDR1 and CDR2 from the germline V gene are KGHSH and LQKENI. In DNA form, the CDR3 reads TGTGCCAGCTCACCCACAGGGAGCAACTATGGCTACACCTTC. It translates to CASSPTGSNYGYTF. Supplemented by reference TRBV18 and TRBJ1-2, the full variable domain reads NAGVMQNPRHLVRRRGQEARLRCSPMKGHSHVYWYRQLPEEGLKFMVYLQKENIIDESGMPKERFSAEFPKEGPSILRIQQVVRGDSAAYFCASSPTGSNYGYTFGSGTRLTVV.

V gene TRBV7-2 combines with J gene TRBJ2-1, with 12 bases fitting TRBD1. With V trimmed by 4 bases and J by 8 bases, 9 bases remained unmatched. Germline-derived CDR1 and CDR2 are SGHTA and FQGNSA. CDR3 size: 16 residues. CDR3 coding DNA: TGTGCCAGCAGCTCGGCCTGGGACAGGGGGCTTCATGAGCAGTTCTTC. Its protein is CASSSAWDRGLHEQFF.

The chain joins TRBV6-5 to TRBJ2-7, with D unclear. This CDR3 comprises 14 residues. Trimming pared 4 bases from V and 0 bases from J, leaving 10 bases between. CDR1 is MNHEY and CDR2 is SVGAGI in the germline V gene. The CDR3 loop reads CASSSRIDSYEQYV. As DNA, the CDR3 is TGTGCCAGCAGTTCCCGGATCGACTCCTACGAGCAGTACGTC.

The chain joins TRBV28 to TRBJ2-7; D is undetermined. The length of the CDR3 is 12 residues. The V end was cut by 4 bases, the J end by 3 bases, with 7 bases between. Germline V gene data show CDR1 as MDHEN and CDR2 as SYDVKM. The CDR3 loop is CASSSRDYEQYV. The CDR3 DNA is TGTGCCAGCAGTTCGCGCGACTACGAGCAGTACGTC.

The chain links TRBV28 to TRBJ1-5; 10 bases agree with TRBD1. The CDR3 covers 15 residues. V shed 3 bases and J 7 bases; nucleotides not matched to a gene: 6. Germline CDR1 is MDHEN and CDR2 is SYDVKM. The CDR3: CASSFGGTGEQPQHF. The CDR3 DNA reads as TGTGCCAGCAGTTTCGGGGGGACAGGGGAACAGCCCCAGCATTTT. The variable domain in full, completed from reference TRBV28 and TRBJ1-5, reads DVKVTQSSRYLVKRTGEKVFLECVQDMDHENMFWYRQDPGLGLRLIYFSYDVKMKEKGDIPEGYSVSREKKERFSLILESASTNQTSMYLCASSFGGTGEQPQHFGDGTRLSIL.

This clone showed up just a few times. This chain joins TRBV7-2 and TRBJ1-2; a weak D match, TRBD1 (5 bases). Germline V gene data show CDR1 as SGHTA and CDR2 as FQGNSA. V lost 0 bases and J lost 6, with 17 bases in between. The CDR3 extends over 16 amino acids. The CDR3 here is CASSLAGLGWGDGYTF. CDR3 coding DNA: TGTGCCAGCAGCTTAGCCGGTTTGGGGTGGGGGGATGGCTACACCTTC.

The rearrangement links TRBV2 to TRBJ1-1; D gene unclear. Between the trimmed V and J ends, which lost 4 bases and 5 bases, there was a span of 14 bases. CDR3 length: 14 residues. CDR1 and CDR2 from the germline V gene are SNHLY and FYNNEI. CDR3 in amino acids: CASSAEFVGTEAFF. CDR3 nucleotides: TGTGCCAGCAGTGCAGAATTTGTAGGGACTGAAGCTTTCTTT.

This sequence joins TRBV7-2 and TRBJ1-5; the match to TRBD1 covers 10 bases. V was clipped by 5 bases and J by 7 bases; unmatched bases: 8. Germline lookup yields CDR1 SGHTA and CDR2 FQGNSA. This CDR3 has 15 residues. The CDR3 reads CASSPEGTGVQPQHF. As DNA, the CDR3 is TGTGCCAGCAGCCCAGAGGGGACAGGGGTACAGCCCCAGCATTTT. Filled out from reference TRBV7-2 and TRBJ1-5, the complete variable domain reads GAGVSQSPSNKVTEKGKDVELRCDPISGHTALYWYRQSLGQGLEFLIYFQGNSAPDKSGLPSDRFSAERTGGSVSTLTIQRTQQEDSAVYLCASSPEGTGVQPQHFGDGTRLSIL.

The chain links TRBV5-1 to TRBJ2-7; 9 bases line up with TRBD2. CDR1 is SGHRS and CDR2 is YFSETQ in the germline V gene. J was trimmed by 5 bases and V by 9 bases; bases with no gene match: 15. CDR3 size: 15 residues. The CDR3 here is CATSGGRGGRNEQYV. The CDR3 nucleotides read TGCGCCACCTCTGGTGGGCGGGGGGGCCGCAACGAGCAGTACGTC.

The CDR3 region has the DNA TGTGCCAGCAGCTTAGGCAGGACTGGAAGCAATCAGCCCCAGCATTTT. This encodes CASSLGRTGSNQPQHF. The chain links TRBV7-2 to TRBJ1-5, with no clear D. V was shortened by 1 base and J by 1 base, with 11 bases between the two germline ends. This CDR3 contains 16 residues. Per the germline V gene, CDR1 is SGHTA and CDR2 is FQGNSA. The entire variable domain, with the rest obtained from reference TRBV7-2 and TRBJ1-5, is as follows: GAGVSQSPSNKVTEKGKDVELRCDPISGHTALYWYRQSLGQGLEFLIYFQGNSAPDKSGLPSDRFSAERTGGSVSTLTIQRTQQEDSAVYLCASSLGRTGSNQPQHFGDGTRLSIL.

In DNA form, the CDR3 reads TGTGCCGGAGAAGGGGAGGCCTACGAGCAGTACGTC. This encodes CAGEGEAYEQYV. V is TRBV2 and J is TRBJ2-7, with a tentative D call TRBD2 (6 bases). Germline V gene sequence: CDR1 SNHLY, CDR2 FYNNEI. V lost 11 bases, J lost 2 bases, and 13 bases lay in between. This CDR3 contains 12 residues.

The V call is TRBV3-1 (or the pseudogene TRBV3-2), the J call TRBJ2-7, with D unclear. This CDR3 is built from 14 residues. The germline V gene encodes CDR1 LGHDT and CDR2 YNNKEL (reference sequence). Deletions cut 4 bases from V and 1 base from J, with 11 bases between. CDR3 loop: CASSRVPGSYEQYV. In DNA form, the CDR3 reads TGTGCCAGCAGCCGTGTCCCGGGTTCCTACGAGCAGTACGTC.

The CDR3 nucleotides are TGCGCCAGCAGCTTGTATACAGGGGAGGGGACTGAAGCTTTCTTT. Protein product: CASSLYTGEGTEAFF. The gene calls are TRBV5-1 and TRBJ1-1; the match to TRBD1 covers 7 bases. CDR3 length equals 15 residues. Trimming took 1 base from V and 5 from J; bases not matched to a gene: 8. Germline V CDR1 and CDR2: SGHRS, YFSETQ.

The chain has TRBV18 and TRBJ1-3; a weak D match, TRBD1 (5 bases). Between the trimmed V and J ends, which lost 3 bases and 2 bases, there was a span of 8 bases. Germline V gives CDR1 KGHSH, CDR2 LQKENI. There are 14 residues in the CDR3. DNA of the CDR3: TGTGCCAGCTCACCCCAGGGAGCTGGAAACACCATATATTTT. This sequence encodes CASSPQGAGNTIYF.

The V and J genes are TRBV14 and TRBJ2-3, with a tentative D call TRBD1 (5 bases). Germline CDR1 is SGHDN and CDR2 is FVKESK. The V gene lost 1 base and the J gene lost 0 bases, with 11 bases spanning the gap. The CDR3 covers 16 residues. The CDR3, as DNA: TGTGCCAGCAGCCAAGGAAGGGGTATTAGCACAGATACGCAGTATTTT. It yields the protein CASSQGRGISTDTQYF. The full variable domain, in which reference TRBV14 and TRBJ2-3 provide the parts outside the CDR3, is EAGVTQFPSHSVIEKGQTVTLRCDPISGHDNLYWYRRVMGKEIKFLLHFVKESKQDESGMPNNRFLAERTGGTYSTLKVQPAELEDSGVYFCASSQGRGISTDTQYFGPGTRLTVL.

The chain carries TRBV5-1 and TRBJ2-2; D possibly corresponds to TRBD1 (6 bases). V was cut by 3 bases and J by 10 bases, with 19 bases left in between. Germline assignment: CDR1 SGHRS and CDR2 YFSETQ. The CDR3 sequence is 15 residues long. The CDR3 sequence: CASSSMTPPGEELFF. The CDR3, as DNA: TGCGCCAGCAGCTCGATGACCCCACCAGGGGAGGAGCTGTTTTTT.

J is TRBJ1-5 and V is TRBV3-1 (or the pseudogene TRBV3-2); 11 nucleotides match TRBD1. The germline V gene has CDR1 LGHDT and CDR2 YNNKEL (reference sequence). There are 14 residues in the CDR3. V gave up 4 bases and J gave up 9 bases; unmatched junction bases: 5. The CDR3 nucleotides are TGTGCCAGCAGCCCAGGGACAGGGGGAAGGCCCCAGCATTTT. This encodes CASSPGTGGRPQHF.